What follows are 27 T cell receptor beta chains derived from one specimen sequenced in a study of blood T cell repertoires in COVID-19. This table comes from immunoSEQ multiplex PCR, and its TCRdb copy is limited to in-frame clones, with some not included. The sample contains around 240,000 clones, 84% of which appear only once. The sequenced material came from peripheral blood. These receptors all come from a woman aged 40 to 50 who had recovered from COVID-19.

V and J are TRBV19 and TRBJ1-1; a weak D match, TRBD1 (5 bases). The V end lost 5 bases, the J end lost 2 bases, and 12 bases lay between the germline ends. The V gene's germline CDR1 is LNHDA and CDR2 SQIVND (reference sequence). The CDR3 length is 14 residues. The DNA for the CDR3 is TGTGCCAGTAGTCCCCAGACAGTCAACACTGAAGCTTTCTTT. It is translated as CASSPQTVNTEAFF.

This chain joins TRBV12-5 and TRBJ2-5, with 12 bases identical to TRBD2. Germline CDR1 LGHNT, CDR2 FRNRAP. The CDR3 spans 18 residues. Trimming cost V 6 bases and J 0 bases; bases outside gene matches: 11. In nucleotides, the CDR3 is TGTGCTAGTGGCTCCGGGACTAGCGGGCTCCTGTACCAAGAGACCCAGTACTTC. Amino acid sequence: CASGSGTSGLLYQETQYF.

This clone has a single count. The genes are TRBV19 and TRBJ2-1; maybe TRBD1 (6 bases). Germline lookup yields CDR1 LNHDA and CDR2 SQIVND (reference sequence). The CDR3 covers 16 residues. The V end was cut by 3 bases, the J end by 10 bases, with 22 bases between. The CDR3 DNA is TGTGCCAGTAGTATTTGGGCAGGGGACACCTCAAGGGAGCAGTTCTTC. It yields the protein CASSIWAGDTSREQFF.

CDR3 region: CASSLIGSRQETQYF. CDR3 bases: TGTGCCAGCAGCTTAATCGGTAGCCGCCAAGAGACCCAGTACTTC. This rearrangement joins TRBV7-2 to TRBJ2-5; D uncertain. Trimming left V 2 bases short and J 1 base short, with 11 bases between. The CDR3 covers 15 residues. Germline assignment: CDR1 SGHTA and CDR2 FQGNSA.

This rearrangement joins TRBV28 to TRBJ1-1, with a tentative D call TRBD1 (6 bases). Trimming stripped 4 bases from V and 6 bases from J, with 15 bases between. This CDR3 is built from 14 residues. From germline, CDR1 is MDHEN and CDR2 SYDVKM. This CDR3 is CASSSPTTGPEAFF. CDR3 DNA: TGTGCCAGCAGTTCCCCTACGACAGGCCCTGAAGCTTTCTTT.

The chain carries TRBV19 and TRBJ1-1; TRBD1 agrees at 8 bases. Germline loops: CDR1 LNHDA, CDR2 SQIVND (reference sequence). J was trimmed by 9 bases and V by 10 bases; bases with no gene match: 4. This CDR3 comprises 10 residues. CDR3 DNA: TGTGCCACGACAGGGGTTCAAGCTTTCTTT. Translation: CATTGVQAFF.

The rearrangement links TRBV2 to TRBJ2-4, with 11 positions matching TRBD2. Germline trimming cut 7 bases from V and 0 bases from J; bases unmatched to any gene: 8. Germline V gene lookup returns CDR1 SNHLY and CDR2 FYNNEI. CDR3 size: 17 residues. CDR3 bases: TGTGCCAGCAAACCCAAGACTAGCGGGGTAGCCAAAAACATTCAGTACTTC. Protein: CASKPKTSGVAKNIQYF.

The chain uses TRBV6-5 and TRBJ1-5, with TRBD1 matching 10 bases. J lost 9 bases, V lost 6 bases, and 5 bases had no gene match. This CDR3 region has 13 residues. Germline V CDR1 and CDR2: MNHEY, SVGAGI. This CDR3 reads CASRAGQGSPQHF. The DNA for the CDR3 is TGTGCCAGCAGGGCGGGACAGGGGTCGCCCCAGCATTTT.

The chain joins TRBV19 to TRBJ2-3, with D perhaps matching TRBD2 (6 bases). Trimming left V 7 bases short and J 0 bases short, with 14 bases between. Per the germline V gene, CDR1 is LNHDA and CDR2 is SQIVND (reference sequence). The CDR3 spans 15 residues. The CDR3 DNA follows: TGTGCCAGTACGGGAGTGGGCCGAAGCACAGATACGCAGTATTTT. Its protein is CASTGVGRSTDTQYF.

The chain uses TRBV24-1 and TRBJ2-2; 8 positions match TRBD1. This CDR3 comprises 16 residues. The V segment lost 3 bases and the J segment 5 bases; nucleotides outside the gene matches: 7. The germline CDR1 and CDR2 sequences are KGHDR and SFDVKD. CDR3 residues: CATSDGRTGLTGELFF. CDR3 sequence (DNA): TGTGCCACCAGTGATGGCAGGACAGGGTTGACCGGGGAGCTGTTTTTT.

The chain combines TRBV6-2 or TRBV6-3 with TRBJ1-1; tentative D call: TRBD1 (5 bases). The CDR3 length is 14 residues. Germline CDR1 reads MNHEY; CDR2 reads SVGEGT. V lost 4 bases to trimming and J lost 2 bases, with 11 bases between them. Here the CDR3 DNA reads TGTGCCAGCAGTTCCAGGGAGGTCAACACTGAAGCTTTCTTT. Its translation: CASSSREVNTEAFF.

This clone was picked up one time. This rearrangement joins TRBV6-5 to TRBJ1-2; D uncertain. The CDR3 has 16 residues. V was shortened by 0 bases and J by 1 base, with 12 bases between the two germline ends. In germline, CDR1 is MNHEY, CDR2 SVGAGI. The CDR3 DNA reads TGTGCCAGCAGTTACTCCCCCGGGGAGAATAACTATGGCTACACCTTC. It specifies CASSYSPGENNYGYTF.

V usage is TRBV14 and J usage is TRBJ1-2; TRBD1 is a possible D gene (5 bases). CDR3 length: 15 residues. Trimming took off 0 bases at V and 3 bases at J, with 11 bases between the two ends. Germline values: CDR1 SGHDN, CDR2 FVKESK. Written as DNA, the CDR3 is TGTGCCAGCAGCCAAGAAAACCGGGGGTACTATGGCTACACCTTC. Its protein product is CASSQENRGYYGYTF.

The V call is TRBV29-1, the J call TRBJ2-5; D is ambiguous. CDR1 and CDR2 (germline): SQVTM, ANQGSEA. This CDR3 region has 12 residues. V was trimmed by 4 bases and J by 0 bases, leaving 6 bases between them. This CDR3 is CSVVLDQETQYF. The CDR3 nucleotides read TGCAGCGTTGTTCTAGACCAAGAGACCCAGTACTTC.

This chain uses TRBV5-1 with TRBJ1-2, with a weak D call TRBD1 (5 bases). Per the germline V gene, CDR1 is SGHRS and CDR2 is YFSETQ. This CDR3 comprises 16 residues. Trimming left V 4 bases short and J 4 bases short, with 20 bases between. The CDR3 nucleotides read TGCGCCAGCAGCACCCCGCCGGGGGATTTGGGCTATGGCTACACCTTC. It codes for CASSTPPGDLGYGYTF.

The chain has TRBV2 and TRBJ2-7, with 7 bases fitting TRBD1. The CDR3 is 15 amino acids. Germline V CDR1 and CDR2: SNHLY, FYNNEI. V shed 0 bases, J shed 6 bases, and the junction held 8 bases outside the gene matches. The CDR3 here is CASSEAGVRDSEQYF. CDR3 coding DNA: TGTGCCAGCAGTGAAGCGGGAGTCCGGGACAGCGAGCAGTACTTC.

This chain connects TRBV6-5 to TRBJ1-1; D gene uncertain. From germline, CDR1 is MNHEY and CDR2 SVGAGI. V shed 2 bases and J shed 6 bases, with 7 bases lying between them. The CDR3 loop spans 12 amino acids. The CDR3, as DNA: TGTGCCAGCAGTTACCTGGGCTCTGAAGCTTTCTTT. It codes for CASSYLGSEAFF.

The chain links TRBV5-1 to TRBJ1-6; D is unclear. With 4 bases removed from V and 7 bases from J, the gap between germline ends came to 12 bases. Germline V gene lookup returns CDR1 SGHRS and CDR2 YFSETQ. The CDR3 extends over 14 amino acids. CDR3 in amino acids: CASSPVVANSPLHF. The CDR3 DNA follows: TGCGCCAGCAGCCCCGTGGTAGCCAATTCACCCCTCCACTTT.

The chain employs TRBV12-3 or TRBV12-4 and TRBJ1-2; D unresolved. CDR3 length: 13 residues. With 5 bases removed from V and 8 bases from J, the gap between germline ends came to 15 bases. The CDR3 protein is CASSVSGVGGYTF. DNA for the CDR3: TGTGCCAGCAGTGTGAGTGGTGTGGGCGGCTACACCTTC.

The chain uses TRBV7-2 and TRBJ1-1; 11 nucleotides agree with TRBD1. Unmatched junction bases numbered 5, after V lost 9 bases and J lost 5 bases. Germline loops: CDR1 SGHTA, CDR2 FQGNSA. The CDR3 runs 13 residues. The CDR3 nucleotides are TGTGCCAGTGCCGGGACAGGGGGGACTGAAGCTTTCTTT. This codes for CASAGTGGTEAFF.

This clone was counted between two and nine times. V is TRBV6-6 and J is TRBJ2-5; maybe TRBD2 (6 bases). CDR1 MNHNY and CDR2 SVGAGI come from the germline V gene (reference sequence). The CDR3 has 20 amino acids. Trimming took 5 bases from V and 3 from J, leaving 31 bases between them. CDR3 loop: CASSPLLTGTQIGEEETQYF. The DNA of the CDR3 is TGTGCCAGCAGTCCTTTACTCACCGGGACTCAAATTGGGGAGGAAGAGACCCAGTACTTC.

To note about this clone: Different DNA sequences within this sample yield the same CDR3. The chain joins TRBV7-2 to TRBJ1-1, with D possibly TRBD1 on 5 matching bases. V lost 4 bases, J lost 0 bases, and 6 bases lay in between. Germline CDR1 SGHTA, CDR2 FQGNSA. CDR3 size: 13 residues. The CDR3 bases are TGTGCCAGCAGCTCAGGGATGAACACTGAAGCTTTCTTT. Translating it yields CASSSGMNTEAFF.

This CDR3 is CASSLQRDTEAFF. The CDR3 bases are TGTGCCAGCAGTTTACAGAGGGACACTGAAGCTTTCTTT. The chain is built from TRBV12-3 or TRBV12-4 and TRBJ1-1; D uncertain. CDR3 length: 13 amino acids. V lost 2 bases and J 3 bases, leaving 7 bases between the germline ends.

V usage is TRBV9 and J usage is TRBJ1-2, with D maybe TRBD1 (5 bases). Trimming removed 1 base from V and 2 bases from J, with 9 bases in between. CDR3 length equals 14 residues. Per the germline V gene, CDR1 is SGDLS and CDR2 is YYNGEE. The CDR3 coding sequence is TGTGCCAGCAGCGTAACGAACAGGAACTATGGCTACACCTTC. It specifies CASSVTNRNYGYTF.

V and J are TRBV10-2 and TRBJ2-6, with TRBD1 matching over 8 bases. After removal of 8 bases from V and 0 bases from J, the junction contained 15 bases not matched to a gene. Germline CDR1 reads WSHSY; CDR2 reads SAAADI. The CDR3 is 19 residues long. The CDR3 sequence is CASQSPGTGLFSGANVLTF. The CDR3 nucleotides are TGCGCCAGCCAAAGCCCGGGGACAGGATTGTTCTCTGGGGCCAACGTCCTGACTTTC.

This chain joins TRBV11-3 and TRBJ2-3, with D tentatively TRBD1 (5 bases). V was shortened by 5 bases and J by 2 bases, with 14 bases between the two germline ends. Germline CDR1 is SGHNT and CDR2 is YENEEA. The CDR3 sequence is 15 residues long. CDR3 DNA sequence: TGTGCCAGCAGCCTACCGACAGAGGACACAGATACGCAGTATTTT. Its protein is CASSLPTEDTDTQYF.

This clone has a single count. This chain uses TRBV20-1 with TRBJ2-2; 9 positions agree with TRBD2. Unmatched junction bases numbered 16, after V lost 5 bases and J lost 6 bases. The germline gives CDR1 DFQATT, CDR2 SNEGSKA (reference sequence). The CDR3 spans 17 residues. The CDR3 DNA reads TGCAGTGCTTGTGGAGGGGAGAGCGGGGGGTTGGCCGGGGAGCTGTTTTTT. It is translated as CSACGGESGGLAGELFF.